A single sample gave rise to the 29 T cell receptor beta chains below, sequenced in a study of blood T cell repertoires in COVID-19. Method: immunoSEQ multiplex PCR; TCRdb's copy keeps in-frame clones and lacks some. The table records about 200,000 clones, 86% of them present only once. Sequencing used PBMCs or T cells enriched from blood (not recorded which). Receptors originate from a woman between 40 and 50 years old with acute COVID-19.

This chain links TRBV7-2 with TRBJ1-1, with unresolved D. Germline values: CDR1 SGHTA, CDR2 FQGNSA. The length of the CDR3 is 13 residues. Trimming cost V 4 bases and J 10 bases, with 16 bases left between them. CDR3 region: CASSSLPGSGAFF. CDR3 coding DNA: TGTGCCAGCAGCTCCCTCCCGGGGTCTGGAGCTTTCTTT.

This chain connects TRBV27 to TRBJ2-5; D possibly corresponds to TRBD2 (7 bases). This CDR3 has 15 amino acids. Per germline, CDR1 MNHEY and CDR2 SMNVEV (reference sequence). Trimming removed 3 bases at V and 3 bases at J, with 14 bases between. This chain's CDR3 is CASSFGGGRKETQYF. The CDR3 DNA reads as TGTGCCAGCAGTTTTGGGGGGGGCCGAAAAGAGACCCAGTACTTC.

This rearrangement joins TRBV5-8 to TRBJ1-2, with TRBD1 identical over 7 bases. Germline CDR1 reads SGHTS; CDR2 reads YDEGEE. The CDR3 is 15 residues long. Losses at the gene ends were 0 bases for V and 4 bases for J; bases not matched to a gene: 6. CDR3 region: CASSLGAGQTYGYTF. The CDR3 DNA sequence: TGTGCCAGCAGCTTGGGGGCGGGACAGACCTATGGCTACACCTTC.

This clone has just one count. J is TRBJ2-1 and V is TRBV6-5; the D gene is possibly TRBD2 (6 bases). The germline gives CDR1 MNHEY, CDR2 SVGAGI. With 9 bases removed from V and 3 bases from J, the gap between germline ends came to 15 bases. CDR3 size: 14 residues. CDR3 nucleotide sequence: TGTGCCAGAGGCGGCCGGGGACTCTACAATGAGCAGTTCTTC. It yields the protein CARGGRGLYNEQFF.

This chain connects TRBV19 to TRBJ2-3; 9 positions match TRBD1. The germline V gene has CDR1 LNHDA and CDR2 SQIVND (reference sequence). The V segment lost 4 bases and the J segment 5 bases; nucleotides outside the gene matches: 4. The CDR3 length is 14 residues. The CDR3 coding sequence is TGTGCCAGTAGTAAACAGGGGGCCGGAGATACGCAGTATTTT. Translated, it gives CASSKQGAGDTQYF.

The rearrangement joins TRBV21-1 to TRBJ2-7; the D call TRBD2 from the table was never checked on the DNA. TRBV21-1 is a documented pseudogene. The CDR3 sequence is 16 residues long. DNA of the CDR3: TGTGCCAGCAGCAAAGGCGCCGGGACTAGGGATCGCGAGCAGTACTTC. This gives the protein CASSKGAGTRDREQYF.

The chain couples TRBV30 to TRBJ2-6; 11 bases match TRBD1. This CDR3 contains 18 residues. Germline CDR1 GTSNPN, CDR2 SVGIG (reference sequence). Trimming at V came to 8 bases and at J to 2 bases, leaving 14 bases not matched to a gene. CDR3 nucleotide sequence: TGTGCCCAACGGACAGGGGGCAGTATCAGGGCTGGGGCCAACGTCCTGACTTTC. It encodes CAQRTGGSIRAGANVLTF.

This clone was seen just once. The chain couples TRBV28 to TRBJ1-5; D not resolved. Germline CDR1 and CDR2: MDHEN and SYDVKM. The CDR3 contains 15 residues. V was pared by 8 bases and J by 5 bases, with 19 bases between. CDR3 DNA sequence: TGTGCCAGCCTCCCCGGGGATCCGACGGATCAGCCCCAGCATTTT. It encodes CASLPGDPTDQPQHF. Looking up the rest from reference TRBV28 and TRBJ1-5 gives the full variable domain: DVKVTQSSRYLVKRTGEKVFLECVQDMDHENMFWYRQDPGLGLRLIYFSYDVKMKEKGDIPEGYSVSREKKERFSLILESASTNQTSMYLCASLPGDPTDQPQHFGDGTRLSIL.

This sequence joins TRBV3-1 (or the pseudogene TRBV3-2) and TRBJ1-5; 7 nucleotides match TRBD1. V gave up 6 bases and J gave up 7 bases; unmatched junction bases: 6. CDR1 and CDR2 (germline): LGHDT, YNNKEL (reference sequence). The CDR3 totals 13 residues. The DNA for the CDR3 is TGTGCCAGCAGTCCAGGGGGAGGACAGCCCCAGCATTTT. This translates into CASSPGGGQPQHF.

The chain couples TRBV28 to TRBJ1-1; TRBD1 is a possible D gene (5 bases). This CDR3 has 13 residues. Trimming removed 5 bases at V and 6 bases at J, with 13 bases between. CDR1 is MDHEN and CDR2 is SYDVKM in the germline V gene. Written as DNA, the CDR3 is TGTGCCAGCAGTATAGGACAATACGCTGAAGCTTTCTTT. Its protein product is CASSIGQYAEAFF.

The chain uses TRBV27 and TRBJ1-2; the D is unclear. The CDR3 runs to 15 residues. V was pared by 7 bases and J by 1 base, with 16 bases between. CDR1 and CDR2 (germline): MNHEY, SMNVEV (reference sequence). The CDR3 loop reads CASTPRAGINYGYTF. The CDR3 bases are TGTGCCAGCACCCCACGCGCAGGAATTAACTATGGCTACACCTTC.

This clone was detected only once. The chain has TRBV7-9 and TRBJ2-1; tentatively, D is TRBD2 (6 bases). The germline V and J ends were trimmed by 7 bases and 6 bases, with 19 bases remaining between them. CDR1 is SEHNR, CDR2 FQNEAQ, per germline (reference sequence). This CDR3 spans 15 amino acids. CDR3 residues: CASTVGVAAANEQFF. Written as DNA, the CDR3 is TGTGCCAGCACCGTAGGGGTAGCGGCCGCCAATGAGCAGTTCTTC.

The chain uses TRBV2 and TRBJ2-3; the D gene is possibly TRBD2 (5 bases). Germline-derived CDR1 and CDR2 are SNHLY and FYNNEI. Trimming pared 6 bases from V and 6 bases from J, leaving 16 bases between. This CDR3 comprises 14 residues. The CDR3 is CASSSEGVGDTQYF. In DNA, the CDR3 is TGTGCCAGCAGCAGTGAGGGAGTGGGGGATACGCAGTATTTT.

The chain recombines TRBV7-7 with TRBJ2-5, with D possibly matching TRBD1 (6 bases). The CDR3 has 16 residues. Germline assignment: CDR1 SSHAT and CDR2 FNYEAQ (reference sequence). V was clipped by 2 bases and J by 1 base, with 14 bases between them. In DNA, the CDR3 is TGTGCCAGCAGCTTAAACCCTGGCAGGGGCCAAGAGACCCAGTACTTC. Residues: CASSLNPGRGQETQYF.

The chain recombines TRBV28 with TRBJ1-2, with a tentative D call TRBD1 (6 bases). The CDR3 is made up of 13 amino acids. V was trimmed by 6 bases and J by 5 bases, leaving 13 bases between them. Germline V gene sequence: CDR1 MDHEN, CDR2 SYDVKM. The CDR3 coding sequence is TGTGCCAGCAGCCACGGACAGCCTTATGGCTACACCTTC. This sequence encodes CASSHGQPYGYTF.

V gene TRBV18 combines with J gene TRBJ1-4, with TRBD1 as a possible D gene (5 bases). The CDR3 contains 16 residues. Trimming shortened V by 1 base and J by 2 bases, and 11 bases separated the two germline ends. CDR1 and CDR2 from the germline V gene are KGHSH and LQKENI. This chain's CDR3 is CASSPQRGGTNEKLFF. The CDR3 DNA is TGTGCCAGCTCACCACAAAGGGGTGGCACTAATGAAAAACTGTTTTTT.

V and J are TRBV6-5 and TRBJ2-1; D not certain. This CDR3 has 16 residues. With 0 bases removed from V and 0 bases from J, the gap between germline ends came to 9 bases. Germline CDR1 and CDR2: MNHEY and SVGAGI. In DNA, the CDR3 is TGTGCCAGCAGTTACTCCTACTTCAACTCCTACAATGAGCAGTTCTTC. It specifies CASSYSYFNSYNEQFF.

The DNA of the CDR3 is TGTGCCATCAGTGCCGACAGGGGTGGACAGCCCCAGCATTTT. Protein product: CAISADRGGQPQHF. The chain couples TRBV10-3 to TRBJ1-5; TRBD1 matches at 8 bases. CDR1 and CDR2 from the germline V gene are ENHRY and SYGVKD. This CDR3 has 14 amino acids. J lost 7 bases, V lost 4 bases, and 6 bases had no gene match.

This clone was detected only once. The V and J genes are TRBV7-6 and TRBJ2-7, with TRBD2 matching over 8 bases. V was pared by 3 bases and J by 6 bases, with 4 bases of the junction left unmatched. The CDR3 totals 13 residues. CDR1 and CDR2 from the germline V gene are SGHVS and FNYEAQ. The CDR3 DNA reads TGTGCCAGCAGCTTTGCGGGAGGCCGCGAGCAGTACTTC. Translation gives CASSFAGGREQYF.

This clone was seen only a few times. This chain connects TRBV27 to TRBJ2-1, with 14 nucleotides matching TRBD2. J gave up 6 bases and V 6 bases, and 16 bases lay outside the gene matches. The germline V gene has CDR1 MNHEY and CDR2 SMNVEV (reference sequence). CDR3 length: 19 amino acids. CDR3 DNA sequence: TGTGCCAGCAGGGGGCGTTTGGGACTAGCGGGAGTAAGTAGCAATGAGCAGTTCTTC. Residues: CASRGRLGLAGVSSNEQFF.

The rearrangement joins TRBV7-2 to TRBJ1-6; 7 bases are a match to TRBD1. The germline V gene encodes CDR1 SGHTA and CDR2 FQGNSA. The V and J ends lost 1 base and 9 bases, in that order; junction bases with no gene match: 9. This CDR3 has 16 amino acids. The CDR3 loop is CASSLVFGQVVSPLHF. In DNA, the CDR3 is TGTGCCAGCAGCTTAGTTTTCGGACAGGTGGTTTCACCCCTCCACTTT. The full variable domain, rest sourced from reference TRBV7-2 and TRBJ1-6, is GAGVSQSPSNKVTEKGKDVELRCDPISGHTALYWYRQSLGQGLEFLIYFQGNSAPDKSGLPSDRFSAERTGGSVSTLTIQRTQQEDSAVYLCASSLVFGQVVSPLHFGNGTRLTVT.

The V call is TRBV24-1, the J call TRBJ2-1, with 12 bases lining up with TRBD2. This CDR3 region has 13 residues. V lost 6 bases and J lost 9; bases outside the gene matches: 2. Germline V CDR1 and CDR2: KGHDR, SFDVKD. The CDR3 DNA follows: TGTGCCACCAGTACTAGCGGGAGGTTTGAGCAGTTCTTC. Translating it yields CATSTSGRFEQFF.

The chain is built from TRBV7-6 and TRBJ2-3; a weak D match, TRBD1 (5 bases). Germline V gene lookup returns CDR1 SGHVS and CDR2 FNYEAQ. This CDR3 is 14 amino acids long. Trimming took off 3 bases at V and 2 bases at J, with 9 bases between the two ends. Written as DNA, the CDR3 is TGTGCCAGCAGCTTCGCAGGGAACACAGATACGCAGTATTTT. This sequence encodes CASSFAGNTDTQYF.

This clone was detected only a few times. The rearrangement uses TRBV3-1 (or the pseudogene TRBV3-2) and TRBJ2-7; no clear D gene. The CDR3 has 12 amino acids. The germline V and J ends were trimmed by 1 base and 5 bases, with 6 bases remaining between them. Germline CDR1 and CDR2: LGHDT and YNNKEL (reference sequence). CDR3 sequence reads: CASSQVGHEQYF. CDR3 sequence (DNA): TGTGCCAGCAGCCAAGTTGGCCACGAGCAGTACTTC.

The V gene is TRBV19, the J gene TRBJ1-5; D perhaps matches TRBD1 (6 bases). V lost 8 bases to trimming and J lost 0 bases, with 14 bases between them. The CDR3 is 15 residues long. Germline V gives CDR1 LNHDA, CDR2 SQIVND (reference sequence). The CDR3 DNA follows: TGTGCCAGTTACCCCGACAGGAGTAGCAATCAGCCCCAGCATTTT. Protein sequence: CASYPDRSSNQPQHF.

This sequence joins TRBV27 and TRBJ1-6; tentatively, D is TRBD1 (5 bases). V was clipped by 6 bases and J by 3 bases, with 18 bases between them. The CDR3 consists of 17 residues. Looked up from germline, CDR1 is MNHEY and CDR2 is SMNVEV (reference sequence). The CDR3 DNA follows: TGTGCCAGCAGCCCCCACGGCGGGGGGAACTATAATTCACCCCTCCACTTT. This codes for CASSPHGGGNYNSPLHF.

For this clone: Without the conserved terminal phenylalanine or tryptophan, this CDR3 likely stems from a read error. The chain has TRBV19 and TRBJ1-2; 8 positions match TRBD1. The V and J ends lost 8 bases and 3 bases, in that order; junction bases with no gene match: 11. The germline gives CDR1 LNHDA, CDR2 SQIVND (reference sequence). The CDR3 is 15 amino acids. The CDR3 reads CASHGSGTGYYGYTS. The CDR3 nucleotides are TGTGCCAGTCATGGCTCCGGGACAGGCTACTATGGCTACACCTCC.

The CDR3 bases are TGTGCCAGCAGTTTTGGGGGGAGCCATCAGCCCCAGCATTTT. Its protein is CASSFGGSHQPQHF. The genes are TRBV7-9 and TRBJ1-5; D might be TRBD1 (5 bases). CDR1 is SEHNR and CDR2 is FQNEAQ in the germline V gene (reference sequence). This CDR3 has 14 residues. Trimming removed 6 bases from V and 5 bases from J, with 14 bases in between.

DNA for the CDR3: TGTGCCAGCAGTTCTCCCCTCCGAAGCGGGATAGGCCAAAATGAGCAGTTCTTC. It yields the protein CASSSPLRSGIGQNEQFF. This chain joins TRBV28 and TRBJ2-1, with 7 nucleotides matching TRBD2. V was pared by 4 bases and J by 7 bases, with 19 bases of the junction left unmatched. This CDR3 comprises 18 residues. Germline loops: CDR1 MDHEN, CDR2 SYDVKM.